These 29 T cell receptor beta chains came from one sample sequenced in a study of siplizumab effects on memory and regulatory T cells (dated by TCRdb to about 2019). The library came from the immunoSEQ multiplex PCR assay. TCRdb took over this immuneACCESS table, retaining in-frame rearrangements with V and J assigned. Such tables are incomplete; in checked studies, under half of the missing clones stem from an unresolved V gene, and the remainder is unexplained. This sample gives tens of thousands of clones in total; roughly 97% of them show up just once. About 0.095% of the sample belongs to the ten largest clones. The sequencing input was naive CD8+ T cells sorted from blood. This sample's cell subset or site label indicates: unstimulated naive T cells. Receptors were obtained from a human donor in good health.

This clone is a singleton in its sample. CDR3 amino acids: CASSLGVGQGYEKLFF. CDR3 DNA: TGTGCCAGCAGCTTAGGTGTGGGACAGGGATATGAAAAACTGTTTTTT. The V gene is TRBV7-6, the J gene TRBJ1-4, with TRBD1 identical over 9 bases. CDR1 is SGHVS and CDR2 is FNYEAQ in the germline V gene. The CDR3 covers 16 residues. J lost 6 bases, V lost 1 base, and 6 bases had no gene match.

CDR3 amino acids: CASTLGLGAGGNEQFF. The CDR3 DNA follows: TGTGCCAGCACGTTAGGTCTTGGAGCGGGAGGTAATGAGCAGTTCTTC. The chain employs TRBV19 and TRBJ2-1; 9 nucleotides agree with TRBD2. The V gene's germline CDR1 is LNHDA and CDR2 SQIVND (reference sequence). J was trimmed by 7 bases and V by 9 bases; bases with no gene match: 16. This CDR3 has 16 residues.

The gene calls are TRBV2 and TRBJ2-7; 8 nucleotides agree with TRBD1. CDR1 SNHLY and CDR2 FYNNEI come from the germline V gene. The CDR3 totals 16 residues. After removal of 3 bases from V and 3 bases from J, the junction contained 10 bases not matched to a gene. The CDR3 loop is CASSEFETGVSYEQYF. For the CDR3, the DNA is TGTGCCAGCAGTGAGTTTGAGACAGGGGTGAGCTACGAGCAGTACTTC.

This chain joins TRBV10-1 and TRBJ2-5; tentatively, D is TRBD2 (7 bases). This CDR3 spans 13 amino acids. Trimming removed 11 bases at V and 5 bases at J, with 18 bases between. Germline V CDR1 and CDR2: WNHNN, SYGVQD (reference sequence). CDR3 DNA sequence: TGCGCCGTACCCGGGGGGCTCGGGGAGACCCAGTACTTC. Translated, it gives CAVPGGLGETQYF.

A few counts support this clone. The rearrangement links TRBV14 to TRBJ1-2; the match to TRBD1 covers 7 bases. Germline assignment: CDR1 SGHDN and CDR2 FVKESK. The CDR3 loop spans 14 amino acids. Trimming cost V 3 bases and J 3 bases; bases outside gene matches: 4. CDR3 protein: CASSHYRGYYGYTF. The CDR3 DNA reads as TGTGCCAGCAGCCATTACAGGGGATACTATGGCTACACCTTC.

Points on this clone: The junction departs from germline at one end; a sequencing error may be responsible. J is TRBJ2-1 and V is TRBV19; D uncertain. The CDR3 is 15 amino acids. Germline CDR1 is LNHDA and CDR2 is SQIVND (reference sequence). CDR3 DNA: TGTGCCAGTAGTATAGACATCAGCTCCTACAGTGAGCAGTTCTTC. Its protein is CASSIDISSYSEQFF. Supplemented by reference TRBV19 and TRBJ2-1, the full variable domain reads DGGITQSPKYLFRKEGQNVTLSCEQNLNHDAMYWYRQDPGQGLRLIYYSQIVNDFQKGDIAEGYSVSREKKESFPLTVTSAQKNPTAFYLCASSIDISSYSEQFFGPGTRLTVL.

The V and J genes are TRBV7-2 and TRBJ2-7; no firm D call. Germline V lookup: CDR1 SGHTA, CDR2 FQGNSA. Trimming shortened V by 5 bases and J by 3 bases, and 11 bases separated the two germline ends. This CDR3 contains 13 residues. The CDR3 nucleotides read TGTGCCAGCAGCCCCACATATCGCTACGAGCAGTACTTC. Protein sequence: CASSPTYRYEQYF.

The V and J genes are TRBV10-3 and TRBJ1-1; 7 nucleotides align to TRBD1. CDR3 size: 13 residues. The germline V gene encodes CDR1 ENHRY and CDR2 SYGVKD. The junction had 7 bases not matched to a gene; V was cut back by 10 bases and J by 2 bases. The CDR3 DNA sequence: TGTGCCAGCCAGACAGGGACTAACACTGAAGCTTTCTTT. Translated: CASQTGTNTEAFF.

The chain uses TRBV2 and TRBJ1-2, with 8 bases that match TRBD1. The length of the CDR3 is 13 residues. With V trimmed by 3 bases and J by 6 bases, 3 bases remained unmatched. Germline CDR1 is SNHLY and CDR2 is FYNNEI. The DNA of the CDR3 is TGTGCCAGCAGTGACGCCAGGGGGCATGGCTACACCTTC. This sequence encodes CASSDARGHGYTF.

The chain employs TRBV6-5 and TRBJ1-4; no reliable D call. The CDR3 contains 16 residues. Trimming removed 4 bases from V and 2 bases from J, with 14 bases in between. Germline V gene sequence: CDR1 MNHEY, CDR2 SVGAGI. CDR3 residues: CASSWNSQRTNEKLFF. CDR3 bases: TGTGCCAGCAGTTGGAACAGCCAGCGTACTAATGAAAAACTGTTTTTT.

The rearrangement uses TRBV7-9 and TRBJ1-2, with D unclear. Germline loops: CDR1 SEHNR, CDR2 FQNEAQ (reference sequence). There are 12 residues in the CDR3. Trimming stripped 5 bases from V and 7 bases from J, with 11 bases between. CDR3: CASSLGTLGYTF. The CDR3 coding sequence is TGTGCCAGCAGCCTAGGAACCCTTGGCTACACCTTC.

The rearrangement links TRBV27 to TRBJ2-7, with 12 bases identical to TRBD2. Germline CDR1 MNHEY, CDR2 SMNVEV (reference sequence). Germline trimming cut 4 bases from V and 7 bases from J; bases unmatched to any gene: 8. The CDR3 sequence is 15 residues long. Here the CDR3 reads CASSSLAGGPREQYF. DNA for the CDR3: TGTGCCAGCAGTTCGCTAGCGGGGGGGCCCCGGGAGCAGTACTTC.

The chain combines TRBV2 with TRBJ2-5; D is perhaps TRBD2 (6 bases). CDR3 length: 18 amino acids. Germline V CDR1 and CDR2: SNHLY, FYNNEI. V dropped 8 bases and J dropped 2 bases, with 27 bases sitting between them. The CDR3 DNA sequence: TGTGCCAGCGATTCTAACTATGCGGGGAGGCCCAAGCAAGAGACCCAGTACTTC. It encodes CASDSNYAGRPKQETQYF.

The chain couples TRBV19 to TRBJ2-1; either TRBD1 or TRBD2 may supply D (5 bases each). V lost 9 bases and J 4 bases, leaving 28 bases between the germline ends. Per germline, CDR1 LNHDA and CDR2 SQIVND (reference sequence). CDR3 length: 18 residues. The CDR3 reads CASQIRGPSGDGYNEQFF. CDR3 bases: TGTGCCAGCCAAATTAGGGGACCGAGTGGGGACGGATACAATGAGCAGTTCTTC.

CDR3 nucleotides: TGTGCCAGCAGAGAAGGGGGGTCCTACGAGCAGTACTTC. Residues: CASREGGSYEQYF. The chain joins TRBV7-6 to TRBJ2-7, with D possibly called TRBD1 or TRBD2 (6 bases each). The V end was cut by 6 bases, the J end by 1 base, with 10 bases between. The CDR3 extends over 13 amino acids. Germline V gene data show CDR1 as SGHVS and CDR2 as FNYEAQ.

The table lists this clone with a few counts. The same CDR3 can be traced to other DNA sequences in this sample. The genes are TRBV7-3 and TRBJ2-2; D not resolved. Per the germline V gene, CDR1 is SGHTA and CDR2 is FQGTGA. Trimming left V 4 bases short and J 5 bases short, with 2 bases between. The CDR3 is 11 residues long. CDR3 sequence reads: CASSSTGELFF. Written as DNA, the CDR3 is TGTGCCAGCAGCTCAACCGGGGAGCTGTTTTTT.

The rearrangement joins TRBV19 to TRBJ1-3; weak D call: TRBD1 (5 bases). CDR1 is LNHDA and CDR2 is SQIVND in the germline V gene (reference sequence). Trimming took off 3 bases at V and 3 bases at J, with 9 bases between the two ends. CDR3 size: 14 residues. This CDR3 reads CASSMIGVGNTIYF. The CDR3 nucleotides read TGTGCCAGTAGTATGATAGGGGTTGGAAACACCATATATTTT.

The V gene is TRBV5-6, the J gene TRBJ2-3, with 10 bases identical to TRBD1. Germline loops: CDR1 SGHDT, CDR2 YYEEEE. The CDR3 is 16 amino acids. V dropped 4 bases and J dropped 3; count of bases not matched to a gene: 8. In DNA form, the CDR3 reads TGTGCCAGCAGCGGGACAGGGGCATTTGGAACAGATACGCAGTATTTT. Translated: CASSGTGAFGTDTQYF.

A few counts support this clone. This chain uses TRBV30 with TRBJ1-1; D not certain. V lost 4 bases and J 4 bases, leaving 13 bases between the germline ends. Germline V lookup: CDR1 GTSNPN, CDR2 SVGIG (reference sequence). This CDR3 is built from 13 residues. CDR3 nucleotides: TGTGCCTGGACCGTGGCGACGACCACTGAAGCTTTCTTT. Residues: CAWTVATTTEAFF.

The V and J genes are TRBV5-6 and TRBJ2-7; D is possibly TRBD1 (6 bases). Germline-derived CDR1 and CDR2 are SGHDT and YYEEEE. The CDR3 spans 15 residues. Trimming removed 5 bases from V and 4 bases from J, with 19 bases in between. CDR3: CASRPGTRYEYEQYF. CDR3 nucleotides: TGTGCCAGCAGACCCGGGACACGGTACGAGTACGAGCAGTACTTC.

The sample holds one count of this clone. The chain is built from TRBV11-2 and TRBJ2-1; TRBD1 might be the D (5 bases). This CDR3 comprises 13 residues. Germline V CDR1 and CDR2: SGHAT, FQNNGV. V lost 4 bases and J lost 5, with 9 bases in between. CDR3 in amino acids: CASSSRQNNEQFF. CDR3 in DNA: TGTGCCAGCAGCTCCCGACAGAACAATGAGCAGTTCTTC.

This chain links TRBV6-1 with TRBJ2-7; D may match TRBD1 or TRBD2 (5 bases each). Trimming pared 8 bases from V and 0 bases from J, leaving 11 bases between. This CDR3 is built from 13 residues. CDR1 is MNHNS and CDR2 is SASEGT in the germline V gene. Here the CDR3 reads CASRDDFSYEQYF. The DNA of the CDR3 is TGTGCCAGCCGGGACGACTTCTCCTACGAGCAGTACTTC.

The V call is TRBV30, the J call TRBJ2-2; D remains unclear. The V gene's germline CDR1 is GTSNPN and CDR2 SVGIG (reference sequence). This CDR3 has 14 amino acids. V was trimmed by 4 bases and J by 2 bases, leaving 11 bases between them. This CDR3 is CAWTPGLNTGELFF. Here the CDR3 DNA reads TGTGCCTGGACGCCGGGCCTAAACACCGGGGAGCTGTTTTTT.

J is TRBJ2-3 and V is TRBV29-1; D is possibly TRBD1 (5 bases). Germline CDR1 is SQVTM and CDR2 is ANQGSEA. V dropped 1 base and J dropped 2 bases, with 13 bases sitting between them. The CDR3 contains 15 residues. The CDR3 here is CSVEVTVGLTDTQYF. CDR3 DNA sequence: TGCAGCGTTGAAGTAACCGTGGGGCTCACAGATACGCAGTATTTT.

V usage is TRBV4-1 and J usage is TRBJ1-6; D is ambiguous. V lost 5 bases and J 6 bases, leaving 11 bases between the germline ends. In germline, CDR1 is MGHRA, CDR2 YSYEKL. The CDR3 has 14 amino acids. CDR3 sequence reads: CASSLSVGNSPLHF. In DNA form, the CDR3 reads TGCGCCAGCAGCTTGTCTGTAGGTAATTCACCCCTCCACTTT.

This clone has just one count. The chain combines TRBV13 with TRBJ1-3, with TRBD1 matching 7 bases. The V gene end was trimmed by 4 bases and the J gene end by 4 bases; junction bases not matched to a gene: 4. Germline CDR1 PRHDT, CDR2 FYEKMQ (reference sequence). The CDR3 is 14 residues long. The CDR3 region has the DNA TGTGCCAGCAGCTACCCGACAGGGGGAAACACCATATATTTT. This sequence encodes CASSYPTGGNTIYF.

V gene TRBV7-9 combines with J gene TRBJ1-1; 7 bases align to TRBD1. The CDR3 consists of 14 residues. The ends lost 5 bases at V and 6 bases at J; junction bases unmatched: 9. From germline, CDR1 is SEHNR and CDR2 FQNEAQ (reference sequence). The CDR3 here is CASSETGLDAEAFF. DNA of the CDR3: TGTGCCAGCAGCGAGACAGGGCTGGACGCTGAAGCTTTCTTT. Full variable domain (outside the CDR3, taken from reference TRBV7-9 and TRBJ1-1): DTGVSQNPRHKITKRGQNVTFRCDPISEHNRLYWYRQTLGQGPEFLTYFQNEAQLEKSRLLSDRFSAERPKGSFSTLEIQRTEQGDSAMYLCASSETGLDAEAFFGQGTRLTVV.

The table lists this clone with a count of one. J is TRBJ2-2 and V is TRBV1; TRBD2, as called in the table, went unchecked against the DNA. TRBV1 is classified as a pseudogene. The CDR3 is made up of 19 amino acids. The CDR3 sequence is CTSSLRGLRRDLNTGELFF. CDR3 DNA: TGCACCAGCAGCCTGAGGGGCTTAAGGAGGGACTTGAACACCGGGGAGCTGTTTTTT.

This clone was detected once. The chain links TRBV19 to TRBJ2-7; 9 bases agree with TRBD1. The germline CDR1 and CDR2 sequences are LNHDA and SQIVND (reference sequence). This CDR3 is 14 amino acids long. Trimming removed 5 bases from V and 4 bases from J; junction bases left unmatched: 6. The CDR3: CASSFRTGDYEQYF. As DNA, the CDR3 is TGTGCCAGTAGTTTCCGGACAGGGGATTACGAGCAGTACTTC.